These 5 T cell receptor beta chains came from one sample sequenced in a study of control samples from healthy donors and cancer patients. Here immunoSEQ multiplex PCR was the method, and the copy in TCRdb shows in-frame clones only, minus some. The sample has about 100,000 clones, about 92% seen once. Sequenced: blood. These receptors all stem from a man between 18 and 29 years old in good health.

The chain combines TRBV5-1 with TRBJ1-3, with a weak D call TRBD1 (6 bases). CDR1 and CDR2 (germline): SGHRS, YFSETQ. V gave up 0 bases and J gave up 3 bases, with 13 bases separating them. The CDR3 is 16 residues long. CDR3 bases: TGCGCCAGCAGCTTGGGAGGGGGTACAGGTGGAAACACCATATATTTT. This gives the protein CASSLGGGTGGNTIYF.

In this sample, this clone turned up once. The rearrangement uses TRBV6-5 and TRBJ1-2; 10 bases match TRBD1. The CDR3 runs to 13 residues. Germline V CDR1 and CDR2: MNHEY, SVGAGI. The V gene end was trimmed by 0 bases and the J gene end by 10 bases; junction bases not matched to a gene: 2. The CDR3 sequence: CASSYSGTGAYTF. CDR3 nucleotides: TGTGCCAGCAGTTACTCCGGGACAGGGGCCTACACCTTC.

The chain combines TRBV6-5 with TRBJ1-1, with 10 nucleotides matching TRBD1. With 6 bases clipped from V and 5 bases from J, the junction kept 6 bases outside the gene matches. This CDR3 has 14 residues. Per germline, CDR1 MNHEY and CDR2 SVGAGI. The CDR3 loop is CASRWTGGRTEAFF. DNA of the CDR3: TGTGCCAGCAGGTGGACAGGGGGGAGAACTGAAGCTTTCTTT.

This rearrangement joins TRBV19 to TRBJ1-2; no definite D call. Germline CDR1 LNHDA, CDR2 SQIVND (reference sequence). CDR3 length: 15 residues. The V end lost 7 bases, the J end lost 3 bases, and 18 bases lay between the germline ends. DNA of the CDR3: TGTGCCAGTACCCCCAGTGCGGGTGCCGACTATGGCTACACCTTC. This translates into CASTPSAGADYGYTF.

The chain carries TRBV29-1 and TRBJ1-5, with unresolved D. Germline V gene data show CDR1 as SQVTM and CDR2 as ANQGSEA. Deletions cut 1 base from V and 4 bases from J, with 8 bases between. The CDR3 totals 13 residues. The CDR3 here is CSVEVGVNQPQHF. CDR3 nucleotides: TGCAGCGTTGAAGTCGGGGTTAATCAGCCCCAGCATTTT.